This T cell receptor (beta chain) was captured by sequencing in a study of T cell responses to AZD1222 COVID-19 vaccine. Germline CDR1 reads SEHNR; CDR2 reads FQNEAQ (reference sequence). The CDR3 loop spans 16 amino acids. V trimming: 5 bases; J trimming: 5 bases; junction bases outside the gene matches: 13. Some clones are missing from TCRdb's copy, which holds only in-frame ones; the method was immunoSEQ multiplex PCR. The sample yields some 170,000 clones, 85% to 90% seen once. This chain connects TRBV7-9 to TRBJ1-1, with 8 bases lining up with TRBD1. The sequences come from peripheral blood, collected on day 0 of AZD1222 vaccination. The TCR comes from an adult in good health. The CDR3 loop is CASSPRQGIGVTEAFF. The DNA for the CDR3 is TGTGCCAGCAGCCCTAGACAGGGGATCGGGGTAACTGAAGCTTTCTTT.